This T cell receptor beta chain appears in the sequencing data of a study of human T cells and chemical hapten exposure. For the study at large: Sensitization used 2% DPC on 2 cm by 2 cm upper inner arm skin. It was small differences in pooled library volume that mainly caused per-sample TCR yields to vary. The patch tests put 0.01% DPC on the skin of the upper back and were read 6 days later. Study-wide results and limits: Donors' alopecia may make their immune response differ from healthy people's.

This clonotype has a handful of counts. As yet, its antigen is unknown. One entry per CDR3 protein results from TCRdb running MiXCR on the RACE reads. The sample records more than 250,000 distinct CDR3 sequences, just under 8% being singletons. The V end lost 0 bases, the J end lost 5 bases, and 10 bases lay between the germline ends. The CDR3 loop spans 15 amino acids. The germline V gene has CDR1 LGHDT and CDR2 YNNKEL (reference sequence). Time point here: pre-sensitization, week 0. Treatment meaning: therapeutic diphenylcyclopropenone sensitization with weekly scalp DPC. The chain combines TRBV3-1 with TRBJ2-2; D is unresolved. Source: whole blood, taken in connection with sensitization to the hapten diphenylcyclopropenone (DPC). The receptor's source is a man between 18 and 29 years old with alopecia areata. Some clones in this sample may be carry-over from other donors' samples. The CDR3 DNA sequence: TGTGCCAGCAGCCAAGATCCGTTGGGAACCGGGGAGCTGTTTTTT. It codes for CASSQDPLGTGELFF. Variable domain in full (rest from reference TRBV3-1 and TRBJ2-2): DTAVSQTPKYLVTQMGNDKSIKCEQNLGHDTMYWYKQDSKKFLKIMFSYNNKELIINETVPNRFSPKSPDKAHLNLHINSLELGDSAVYFCASSQDPLGTGELFFGEGSRLTVL.